The next 32 T cell receptor beta chains were all read from a single sample in a study of PD-1 blockade in classical Hodgkin lymphoma. The method was immunoSEQ multiplex PCR; TCRdb's version includes in-frame clones alone and lacks a portion of them. The repertoire holds about 19,000 clones, with approximately 88% as singletons. All the patients suffered relapse after autologous stem cell transplantation, and brentuximab vedotin exposure differed. Sequencing was performed on peripheral blood mononuclear cells (PBMCs), taken at baseline. The receptor source for this set is a human donor with classical Hodgkin lymphoma.

CDR3 bases: TGTGCCACCACCCGGGACAGGGTGTGGGAAAAACTGTTTTTT. This sequence encodes CATTRDRVWEKLFF. The chain carries TRBV6-1 and TRBJ1-4; 9 nucleotides agree with TRBD1. Germline loops: CDR1 MNHNS, CDR2 SASEGT. The V and J ends lost 10 bases and 8 bases, in that order; junction bases with no gene match: 11. This CDR3 contains 14 residues.

This rearrangement joins TRBV5-4 to TRBJ1-3; D unclear. V lost 2 bases and J 0 bases, leaving 6 bases between the germline ends. From germline, CDR1 is SGHNT and CDR2 YYREEE (reference sequence). CDR3 length equals 14 residues. The CDR3 bases are TGTGCCAGCAGCTTACCGGGCTCTGGAAACACCATATATTTT. This encodes CASSLPGSGNTIYF.

This chain uses TRBV11-1 with TRBJ2-1; possible D gene TRBD2, 7 bases. V was cut by 5 bases and J by 0 bases, with 23 bases left in between. CDR1 SGHAT and CDR2 FQDESV come from the germline V gene (reference sequence). CDR3 length: 19 amino acids. In nucleotides, the CDR3 is TGTGCCAGCAGCACACATCCTCGAGGGGGGGAGAGCTCCTACAATGAGCAGTTCTTC. Amino acid sequence: CASSTHPRGGESSYNEQFF.

This clone was detected a few times. V gene TRBV19 combines with J gene TRBJ2-1, with D uncertain. Germline CDR1 and CDR2: LNHDA and SQIVND (reference sequence). The CDR3 loop spans 14 amino acids. V lost 7 bases and J 3 bases, leaving 13 bases between the germline ends. The CDR3: CASKSTDYYNEQFF. The CDR3 DNA sequence: TGTGCCAGTAAGAGTACAGATTACTACAATGAGCAGTTCTTC. The complete variable domain, with remaining parts taken from reference TRBV19 and TRBJ2-1, reads DGGITQSPKYLFRKEGQNVTLSCEQNLNHDAMYWYRQDPGQGLRLIYYSQIVNDFQKGDIAEGYSVSREKKESFPLTVTSAQKNPTAFYLCASKSTDYYNEQFFGPGTRLTVL.

This clone appeared a single time. The V gene is TRBV9, the J gene TRBJ2-7; 9 bases fit TRBD1. V gave up 4 bases and J gave up 4 bases; unmatched junction bases: 9. The CDR3 length is 15 residues. Germline CDR1 SGDLS, CDR2 YYNGEE. Here the CDR3 DNA reads TGTGCCAGCAGCTTTGGACAGGGGACTTCTTACGAGCAGTACTTC. It translates to CASSFGQGTSYEQYF.

V is TRBV18 and J is TRBJ1-1; TRBD1 might be the D (5 bases). The germline V gene has CDR1 KGHSH and CDR2 LQKENI. The length of the CDR3 is 15 residues. With 2 bases removed from V and 4 bases from J, the gap between germline ends came to 14 bases. DNA of the CDR3: TGTGCCAGCTCACCAGACAGAGCGAAGGGCACTGAAGCTTTCTTT. Translation: CASSPDRAKGTEAFF.

The CDR3 nucleotides read TGTGCCAGCAGTTCTACAGTAGACCTATCAGGCTACACCTTC. Protein: CASSSTVDLSGYTF. The J gene is TRBJ1-2, the V gene TRBV6-5; D is ambiguous. CDR1 is MNHEY and CDR2 is SVGAGI in the germline V gene. Trimming removed 4 bases from V and 8 bases from J, with 17 bases in between. The CDR3 runs to 14 residues.

This chain uses TRBV5-4 with TRBJ2-1; no firm D call. The V gene's germline CDR1 is SGHNT and CDR2 YYREEE (reference sequence). V gave up 0 bases and J gave up 2 bases, with 9 bases separating them. The CDR3 has 15 residues. The CDR3 sequence is CASSLVQSPYNEQFF. The DNA for the CDR3 is TGTGCCAGCAGCTTGGTACAAAGCCCCTACAATGAGCAGTTCTTC.

The chain recombines TRBV7-2 with TRBJ1-6; no clear D. The CDR3 contains 12 residues. Looked up from germline, CDR1 is SGHTA and CDR2 is FQGNSA. Trimming left V 1 base short and J 11 bases short, with 6 bases between. The CDR3 DNA reads as TGTGCCAGCAGCTTAGGCCAGACACCCCTCCACTTT. Translation: CASSLGQTPLHF.

This sequence joins TRBV19 and TRBJ1-2; the D is unclear. The CDR3 extends over 13 amino acids. The germline CDR1 and CDR2 sequences are LNHDA and SQIVND (reference sequence). Between the trimmed V and J ends, which lost 1 base and 3 bases, there was a span of 6 bases. For the CDR3, the DNA is TGTGCCAGTAGTATAGGGGGTTACTATGGCTACACCTTC. Protein product: CASSIGGYYGYTF.

V usage is TRBV7-8 and J usage is TRBJ2-3; possibly TRBD1 or TRBD2 for D (5 bases each). CDR1 is SGHVS, CDR2 FQNEAQ, per germline. Trimming removed 7 bases at V and 2 bases at J, with 13 bases between. The length of the CDR3 is 14 residues. DNA of the CDR3: TGTGCCAGCACCACTGGGGGTAACACAGATACGCAGTATTTT. Protein: CASTTGGNTDTQYF. The full variable domain, completed using reference TRBV7-8 and TRBJ2-3, is GAGVSQSPRYKVAKRGQDVALRCDPISGHVSLFWYQQALGQGPEFLTYFQNEAQLDKSGLPSDRFFAERPEGSVSTLKIQRTQQEDSAVYLCASTTGGNTDTQYFGPGTRLTVL.

The V call is TRBV9, the J call TRBJ2-6; D is uncertain. V gave up 0 bases and J gave up 2 bases, with 0 bases separating them. The CDR3 runs 13 residues. The germline V gene has CDR1 SGDLS and CDR2 YYNGEE. The CDR3, as DNA: TGTGCCAGCAGCGTAGCTGGGGCCAACGTCCTGACTTTC. Its protein is CASSVAGANVLTF.

The V call is TRBV15, the J call TRBJ2-5; D might be TRBD2 (6 bases). Trimming cost V 6 bases and J 2 bases, with 16 bases left between them. This CDR3 is 15 amino acids long. CDR1 LNHNV and CDR2 YYDKDF come from the germline V gene (reference sequence). The CDR3 loop is CATSRSRGGQETQYF. The CDR3 region has the DNA TGTGCCACCAGTCGGAGCCGGGGAGGACAAGAGACCCAGTACTTC.

The rearrangement joins TRBV4-3 to TRBJ2-3, with D perhaps TRBD1 (6 bases). V dropped 0 bases and J dropped 6 bases, with 10 bases sitting between them. The CDR3 loop spans 14 amino acids. CDR1 is LGHNA, CDR2 YSLEER, per germline. CDR3 sequence (DNA): TGCGCCAGCAGCCAAGAAGGGACACGCGATACGCAGTATTTT. Amino acids: CASSQEGTRDTQYF.

This sequence joins TRBV19 and TRBJ2-2; D remains unclear. V was shortened by 6 bases and J by 4 bases, with 9 bases between the two germline ends. The CDR3 extends over 13 amino acids. From germline, CDR1 is LNHDA and CDR2 SQIVND (reference sequence). The CDR3 protein is CASSDRGTGELFF. For the CDR3, the DNA is TGTGCCAGTAGCGATCGAGGCACCGGGGAGCTGTTTTTT.

This clone has more than one count but fewer than ten. This chain uses TRBV7-9 with TRBJ1-1, with a tentative D call TRBD1 (5 bases). Trimming cost V 8 bases and J 0 bases, with 19 bases left between them. CDR1 is SEHNR and CDR2 is FQNEAQ in the germline V gene (reference sequence). The CDR3 consists of 16 residues. The CDR3 sequence is CASRPAWGGMNTEAFF. For the CDR3, the DNA is TGTGCCAGCCGGCCGGCTTGGGGGGGAATGAACACTGAAGCTTTCTTT. The full variable domain, with the rest looked up from reference TRBV7-9 and TRBJ1-1, is DTGVSQNPRHKITKRGQNVTFRCDPISEHNRLYWYRQTLGQGPEFLTYFQNEAQLEKSRLLSDRFSAERPKGSFSTLEIQRTEQGDSAMYLCASRPAWGGMNTEAFFGQGTRLTVV.

The chain couples TRBV7-9 to TRBJ1-2; weak D call: TRBD1 (6 bases). V was cut by 7 bases and J by 6 bases, with 12 bases left in between. The CDR3 length is 12 residues. Per the germline V gene, CDR1 is SEHNR and CDR2 is FQNEAQ (reference sequence). CDR3 bases: TGTGCCAGCACCGTAGGGGGGGATGGCTACACCTTC. Protein sequence: CASTVGGDGYTF.

The chain has TRBV4-3 and TRBJ2-1; D might be TRBD1 or TRBD2, each matching 5 bases. In germline, CDR1 is LGHNA, CDR2 YSLEER. This CDR3 contains 16 residues. Trimming took off 4 bases at V and 2 bases at J, with 15 bases between the two ends. CDR3 residues: CASSPAAGSPYNEQFF. CDR3 sequence (DNA): TGCGCCAGCAGCCCCGCGGCAGGGAGTCCCTACAATGAGCAGTTCTTC.

This chain joins TRBV11-2 and TRBJ2-3; D is possibly TRBD1 or TRBD2 (7 bases each). The CDR3 runs to 12 residues. CDR1 is SGHAT, CDR2 FQNNGV, per germline. V was clipped by 10 bases and J by 8 bases, with 16 bases between them. For the CDR3, the DNA is TGTGCCACCGGACCAGGGGGGGGTACGCAGTATTTT. Amino acids: CATGPGGGTQYF.

This clone appeared a few times. The CDR3 is CASSLPGYEQYF. The CDR3 DNA sequence: TGTGCCAGCAGCTTACCGGGGTATGAGCAGTACTTC. V is TRBV7-8 and J is TRBJ2-7; D possibly corresponds to TRBD2 (5 bases). CDR3 length equals 12 residues. V was trimmed by 2 bases and J by 7 bases, leaving 9 bases between them. Germline CDR1 SGHVS, CDR2 FQNEAQ. Supplemented by reference TRBV7-8 and TRBJ2-7, the full variable domain reads GAGVSQSPRYKVAKRGQDVALRCDPISGHVSLFWYQQALGQGPEFLTYFQNEAQLDKSGLPSDRFFAERPEGSVSTLKIQRTQQEDSAVYLCASSLPGYEQYFGPGTRLTVT.

The V call is TRBV6-5, the J call TRBJ2-5; D is unresolved. The CDR3 is made up of 13 amino acids. CDR1 is MNHEY, CDR2 SVGAGI, per germline. Trimming took 0 bases from V and 5 from J, leaving 7 bases between them. The CDR3 coding sequence is TGTGCCAGCAGTTACTCGACGAGGGAGACCCAGTACTTC. The encoded protein is CASSYSTRETQYF.

This chain links TRBV7-3 with TRBJ2-3; D not resolved. The CDR3 is 14 amino acids. Germline CDR1 SGHTA, CDR2 FQGTGA. V dropped 5 bases and J dropped 2 bases, with 11 bases sitting between them. CDR3 bases: TGTGCCAGCAGCCTGTTACATTCCACAGATACGCAGTATTTT. It specifies CASSLLHSTDTQYF.

The V and J genes are TRBV9 and TRBJ1-1; TRBD1 matches at 8 bases. The V gene end was trimmed by 1 base and the J gene end by 5 bases; junction bases not matched to a gene: 7. The CDR3 totals 15 residues. Per germline, CDR1 SGDLS and CDR2 YYNGEE. The CDR3 spells CASSVSGGVGTEAFF. CDR3 bases: TGTGCCAGCAGCGTATCAGGGGGCGTTGGAACTGAAGCTTTCTTT.

This clone has just one count. The rearrangement links TRBV7-2 to TRBJ2-5; 11 positions match TRBD1. The CDR3 has 16 residues. The germline CDR1 and CDR2 sequences are SGHTA and FQGNSA. With V trimmed by 4 bases and J by 3 bases, 7 bases remained unmatched. The DNA of the CDR3 is TGTGCCAGCAGCTCATGGACAGGGGGCGCAGAAGAGACCCAGTACTTC. This gives the protein CASSSWTGGAEETQYF.

V is TRBV10-3 and J is TRBJ2-6; either TRBD1 or TRBD2 may fit D (5 bases each). CDR3 size: 17 residues. Trimming stripped 2 bases from V and 0 bases from J, with 11 bases between. Germline values: CDR1 ENHRY, CDR2 SYGVKD. This chain's CDR3 is CAISEGGSSSGANVLTF. As DNA, the CDR3 is TGTGCCATCAGTGAGGGGGGTTCCTCCTCTGGGGCCAACGTCCTGACTTTC.

V usage is TRBV5-4 and J usage is TRBJ1-2; no clear D gene. The germline V gene has CDR1 SGHNT and CDR2 YYREEE (reference sequence). Trimming pared 2 bases from V and 6 bases from J, leaving 2 bases between. This CDR3 is built from 10 residues. The CDR3: CASSLNGYTF. The CDR3 DNA follows: TGTGCCAGCAGCTTAAATGGCTACACCTTC.

The rearrangement uses TRBV4-3 and TRBJ1-4, with 7 bases aligning to TRBD1. CDR3 length: 13 amino acids. The junction had 5 bases not matched to a gene; V was cut back by 6 bases and J by 7 bases. Germline CDR1 is LGHNA and CDR2 is YSLEER. In nucleotides, the CDR3 is TGCGCCAGCAGGAGGGGGCCTGGTGAAAAACTGTTTTTT. Translated: CASRRGPGEKLFF.

In this sample, this clone turned up once. This chain links TRBV9 with TRBJ2-5; D might be TRBD2 (7 bases). V dropped 2 bases and J dropped 3 bases, with 17 bases sitting between them. CDR1 is SGDLS and CDR2 is YYNGEE in the germline V gene. This CDR3 contains 16 residues. CDR3: CASSVLGGGFEETQYF. As DNA, the CDR3 is TGTGCCAGCAGCGTCCTAGGGGGGGGCTTTGAAGAGACCCAGTACTTC.

The gene calls are TRBV4-3 and TRBJ1-1; D remains ambiguous. The CDR3 extends over 16 amino acids. Germline CDR1 reads LGHNA; CDR2 reads YSLEER. V was shortened by 0 bases and J by 1 base, with 12 bases between the two germline ends. CDR3 DNA sequence: TGCGCCAGCAGCCAAGATGCCGGCCGGAGGAACACTGAAGCTTTCTTT. Protein: CASSQDAGRRNTEAFF.

The rearrangement joins TRBV4-3 to TRBJ1-2; D is uncertain. The CDR3 loop spans 15 amino acids. Trimming took 0 bases from V and 2 from J, leaving 10 bases between them. In germline, CDR1 is LGHNA, CDR2 YSLEER. CDR3 residues: CASSQDAASNYGYTF. For the CDR3, the DNA is TGCGCCAGCAGCCAAGATGCAGCTTCCAACTATGGCTACACCTTC.

The rearrangement uses TRBV28 and TRBJ2-5; perhaps D is TRBD1 or TRBD2 (5 bases each). The germline CDR1 and CDR2 sequences are MDHEN and SYDVKM. The V and J ends lost 5 bases and 1 base respectively, with 17 bases between them. This CDR3 spans 16 amino acids. Written as DNA, the CDR3 is TGTGCCAGCAGTCTTATGGGTATGAGGGGCCAAGAGACCCAGTACTTC. It yields the protein CASSLMGMRGQETQYF.

As for this clone: Germline and junction disagree at one end, which may indicate a read error. The chain links TRBV7-7 to TRBJ2-5; 14 bases are shared with TRBD2. The CDR3 covers 17 residues. Germline values: CDR1 SSHAT, CDR2 FNYEAQ (reference sequence). CDR3 coding DNA: TGTGCTAGCAGCCCGACTAGCGGGGGGGCCTTGGGAGAGACCCAGTACTTC. Its protein is CASSPTSGGALGETQYF.